This is a list of T cell receptor beta chains from one sample in a study of identical twins. Via MiXCR, TCRdb re-called the 5' RACE reads, giving one row per CDR3 protein. The table has roughly 1,500,000 distinct CDR3 sequences, less than 35% seen once; the top ten hold around 0.3%. The sample consisted of cord blood. These receptors all come from a newborn girl in good health. Each CDR3 is given with its conserved first and last residue. A D gene is named only where the DNA matches it firmly. Some rows have no size entry. The others give once, few or many, or a class for an expanded clone.

j_call v_call clone_size d_call cdr3_aa cdr3_nt
TRBJ2-3 TRBV2 few TRBD2 CASSGGASGSWNTQYF TGTGCCAGCAGTGGAGGGGCTAGCGGGTCATGGAATACGCAGTATTTT
TRBJ1-1 TRBV7-9 once NA CASSFPASNTEAFF TGTGCCAGCAGCTTTCCGGCCTCGAACACTGAAGCTTTCTTT
TRBJ2-3 TRBV4-1 NA NA CASSQAASWYF TGCGCCAGCAGCCAAGCGGCTAGCTGGTATTTT
TRBJ1-4 TRBV20-1 NA TRBD1 CSAGQGASGEKLFF TGCAGTGCGGGACAGGGGGCGTCGGGTGAAAAACTGTTTTTT
TRBJ1-6 TRBV12-3/TRBV12-4 NA NA CASSLATAWGSYNSPLHF TGTGCCAGCAGTTTAGCGACAGCCTGGGGCTCCTATAATTCACCCCTCCACTTT
TRBJ2-3 TRBV13 NA NA CASSLVPSSYTQYF TGTGCCAGCAGCTTAGTCCCTAGTTCCTATACGCAGTATTTT
TRBJ2-7 TRBV27 few TRBD1 CASSGQGRRNEQYF TGTGCCAGCAGTGGACAGGGTAGGCGCAACGAGCAGTACTTC
TRBJ2-3 TRBV27 NA TRBD2 CASSLRGLATDTQYF TGTGCCAGCAGTTTACGGGGACTAGCCACAGATACGCAGTATTTT
TRBJ2-1 TRBV7-2 few TRBD2 CASSLERLAEQFF TGTGCCAGCAGCTTAGAACGACTAGCGGAGCAGTTCTTC
TRBJ2-3 TRBV6-1 NA TRBD2 CASSERGGTSGTDTQYF TGTGCCAGCAGTGAAAGAGGGGGGACTAGCGGCACAGATACGCAGTATTTT
TRBJ2-1 TRBV4-2 many NA CASSQAGDEQFF TGTGCCAGCAGCCAAGCGGGAGATGAGCAGTTCTTC
TRBJ2-3 TRBV20-1 few NA CSARGLHPTDTQYF TGCAGTGCGAGGGGCTTACACCCCACAGATACGCAGTATTTT
TRBJ1-1 TRBV5-1 NA NA CASSRPDGTEAFF TGCGCCAGCAGCCGACCGGACGGTACTGAAGCTTTCTTT
TRBJ1-2 TRBV3-1 NA TRBD1 CASSPKRHRWDRGYTNYGYTF TGTGCCAGCAGCCCAAAAAGACATAGGTGGGACAGGGGCTACACTAACTATGGCTACACCTTC
TRBJ2-7 TRBV27 NA TRBD1 CASSRKMTGVTYEQYF TGTGCCAGCAGTCGCAAGATGACAGGGGTAACCTACGAGCAGTACTTC
TRBJ2-1 TRBV27 NA NA CASSFRGSYSEQFF TGTGCCAGCAGTTTCAGGGGCTCCTACAGTGAGCAGTTCTTC
TRBJ2-5 TRBV24-1 NA NA CATSDFIGVAGTQYF TGTGCCACCAGTGATTTCATAGGGGTGGCTGGGACCCAGTACTTC
TRBJ2-7 TRBV5-7 NA NA CASSPILGGRPYEQYF TGTGCCAGCAGCCCCATTTTGGGGGGCAGGCCCTACGAGCAGTACTTC
TRBJ2-1 TRBV7-9 NA TRBD2 CASSRVAGVYDEQFF TGTGCCAGCAGCCGCGTAGCGGGGGTCTACGATGAGCAGTTCTTC
TRBJ2-7 TRBV28 NA NA CASSPFSSPYEQYF TGTGCCAGCAGTCCCTTCAGTTCTCCATACGAGCAGTACTTC
TRBJ2-3 TRBV4-2 NA NA CASSQVSSVSTDTQYF TGTGCCAGCAGCCAAGTTTCTAGCGTCAGCACAGATACGCAGTATTTT
TRBJ2-7 TRBV4-1 NA TRBD2 CASSHTSGVSYEQYF TGCGCCAGCAGCCACACTAGCGGGGTTTCCTACGAGCAGTACTTC
TRBJ1-1 TRBV7-8 NA NA CASSLPGRTNTEAFF TGTGCCAGCAGCCTCCCGGGAAGGACGAACACTGAAGCTTTCTTT
TRBJ1-1 TRBV5-1 few NA CASCGGLNTEAFF TGCGCCAGCTGTGGCGGCCTGAACACTGAAGCTTTCTTT
TRBJ2-5 TRBV5-1 NA NA CASSLTRTMQETQYF TGCGCCAGCAGCTTGACTAGGACGATGCAAGAGACCCAGTACTTC
TRBJ2-1 TRBV21-1 few NA CASPGTSGALYNEQFF TGTGCCAGCCCAGGGACTAGCGGAGCCCTCTACAATGAGCAGTTCTTC
TRBJ2-3 TRBV20-1 NA NA CSASPRDTQYF TGCAGTGCTAGCCCGAGGGATACGCAGTATTTT
TRBJ2-2 TRBV3-1 NA TRBD2 CASSVTSAGELFF TGTGCCAGCAGCGTTACTAGCGCCGGGGAGCTGTTTTTT
TRBJ2-7 TRBV27 NA NA CASSSRGFSYNEQYF TGTGCCAGCAGTTCCAGGGGCTTCTCCTACAATGAGCAGTACTTC
TRBJ1-1 TRBV12-3/TRBV12-4 NA NA CASSLGDVTEAFF TGTGCCAGCAGTTTAGGGGACGTTACTGAAGCTTTCTTT
TRBJ1-5 TRBV29-1 NA TRBD1 CSVADRAQPQHF TGCAGCGTTGCCGACAGGGCCCAGCCCCAGCATTTT
TRBJ2-1 TRBV18 few TRBD1 CASSLLDRGHYPTRGNEQFF TGTGCCAGCTCACTCCTGGACAGGGGCCATTACCCGACTAGGGGGAATGAGCAGTTCTTC
TRBJ2-5 TRBV10-1 NA NA CASSDGGSYGQYF TGCGCCAGCAGTGATGGAGGGTCCTACGGGCAGTACTTC
TRBJ2-3 TRBV7-2 NA NA CASSLVQSSTDTQYF TGTGCCAGCAGCTTAGTTCAGTCGAGCACAGATACGCAGTATTTT
TRBJ2-3 TRBV28 NA TRBD2 CASSSRYSTSGRVGTDTQYF TGTGCCAGCAGTTCTCGGTACTCGACTAGCGGGAGGGTGGGCACAGATACGCAGTATTTT
TRBJ2-3 TRBV4-1 NA TRBD2 CASSQVVGASGRVADTQYF TGCGCCAGCAGCCAAGTGGTGGGGGCTAGCGGGAGAGTGGCAGATACGCAGTATTTT
TRBJ2-2 TRBV24-1 few NA CATSDSVRARNTGELFF TGTGCCACCAGTGATTCGGTCAGGGCGAGGAACACCGGGGAGCTGTTTTTT
TRBJ2-1 TRBV20-1 NA NA CSARDLGLAYNEQFF TGCAGTGCTAGAGATCTAGGGCTAGCCTACAATGAGCAGTTCTTC
TRBJ2-7 TRBV6-5 few TRBD1 CASRPTGQGSSYEQYF TGTGCCAGCAGGCCTACCGGACAGGGTAGCTCCTACGAGCAGTACTTC
TRBJ2-7 TRBV7-9 few TRBD2 CASSHSGRASYNEQYF TGTGCCAGCAGCCATAGCGGGAGGGCCTCCTACAATGAGCAGTACTTC
TRBJ2-4 TRBV20-1 few TRBD2 CSAPTSGRAKNIQYF TGCAGTGCGCCAACTAGCGGGAGGGCCAAAAACATTCAGTACTTC
TRBJ2-1 TRBV10-3 many TRBD2 CAISASGRKSYNEQFF TGTGCCATCAGTGCTAGCGGGAGAAAGTCCTACAATGAGCAGTTCTTC
TRBJ2-7 TRBV29-1 NA NA CSALQGTYNEQYF TGCAGCGCCCTACAGGGAACCTACAATGAGCAGTACTTC
TRBJ1-6 TRBV7-9 NA NA CASSLAGGTIDSPLHF TGTGCCAGCAGCTTAGCGGGGGGAACTATCGATTCACCCCTCCACTTT
TRBJ2-1 TRBV20-1 few NA CSAPQTRLYNEQFF TGCAGTGCTCCACAGACTAGGCTCTACAATGAGCAGTTCTTC
TRBJ2-3 TRBV12-3/TRBV12-4 NA TRBD1 CASSPGTVGADMQYF TGTGCCAGCAGCCCCGGGACAGTGGGAGCAGATATGCAGTATTTT
TRBJ2-3 TRBV9 NA TRBD2 CASSVGGGRVTDTQYF TGTGCCAGCAGCGTAGGAGGCGGGAGGGTCACAGATACGCAGTATTTT
TRBJ2-3 TRBV12-3/TRBV12-4 many NA CASSLALRDTQYF TGTGCCAGCAGCTTAGCGCTCAGGGATACGCAGTATTTT
TRBJ2-2 TRBV12-5 NA NA CASGSIQKGKAGELFF TGTGCTAGTGGATCTATACAGAAAGGAAAAGCCGGGGAGCTGTTTTTT
TRBJ2-3 TRBV6-6 few NA CASSYGGIGTDTQYF TGTGCCAGCAGTTACGGGGGGATAGGCACAGATACGCAGTATTTT
TRBJ2-5 TRBV20-1 NA NA CSARDGQLYKLGTQYF TGCAGTGCTAGAGATGGACAGCTGTACAAGCTAGGTACCCAGTACTTC